This is a list of T cell receptor beta chains from one sample in a study of cytomegalovirus exposure and HLA in healthy donors. Sequenced by immunoSEQ multiplex PCR; TCRdb stores in-frame clones only, minus some. This table holds roughly 98,000 clones, 65% to 85% found once. The sample comprised PBMCs. The origin of the receptors is a man aged 40-50 years in good health and CMV-seronegative. Each CDR3 is given with its conserved first and last residue. Each record gives: J gene, CDR3 length, D gene, V gene, clone size, CDR3 protein, CDR3 DNA. The D gene is left open where the match is weak. Where a row states a size, it is once, few, many or the class of an expanded clone; other rows omit it.

TRBJ2-4	15	.	TRBV30	few	CAWSLQSLAKNIQYF	TGTGCCTGGAGTCTACAGAGTTTAGCCAAAAACATTCAGTACTTC
TRBJ2-2	15	.	TRBV7-9	.	CASSLAGGLGGELFF	TGTGCCAGCAGCTTAGCGGGGGGGCTCGGCGGGGAGCTGTTTTTT
TRBJ1-2	13	.	TRBV30	.	CAWSVRGLYGYTF	TGTGCCTGGAGTGTACGAGGGCTCTATGGCTACACCTTC
TRBJ2-2	14	.	TRBV6-4	.	CASSAGTSGGELFF	TGTGCCAGCAGTGCCGGGACATCGGGCGGGGAGCTGTTTTTT
TRBJ2-7	14	TRBD2	TRBV9	.	CASSETSGSYEQYF	TGTGCCAGCAGCGAGACTAGCGGGAGTTACGAGCAGTACTTC
TRBJ2-7	15	TRBD2	TRBV27	few	CASSSRTSGPREQYF	TGTGCCAGCAGTTCAAGGACTAGCGGACCCCGCGAGCAGTACTTC
TRBJ2-1	16	TRBD1	TRBV5-1	.	CASSLVGTGGHNEQFF	TGCGCCAGCAGCTTGGTTGGGACAGGGGGCCACAATGAGCAGTTCTTC
TRBJ1-2	15	.	TRBV29-1	.	CSVEDHWREVYGYTF	TGCAGCGTTGAAGATCATTGGAGGGAGGTCTATGGCTACACCTTC
TRBJ2-3	13	TRBD1	TRBV10-1	.	CASSAGTANTQYF	TGCGCCAGCAGTGCGGGGACAGCTAATACGCAGTATTTT
TRBJ2-3	14	.	TRBV7-2	once	CASSLALAADTQYF	TGTGCCAGCAGCTTAGCGTTAGCAGCGGATACGCAGTATTTT
TRBJ1-2	17	.	TRBV19	.	CASSISGIGAANYGYTF	TGTGCCAGTAGTATTTCAGGGATAGGAGCAGCTAACTATGGCTACACCTTC
TRBJ2-7	16	TRBD2	TRBV19	.	CASSPLGGSSSSEQYF	TGTGCCAGTAGTCCGTTGGGGGGGAGTTCATCTTCCGAGCAGTACTTC
TRBJ1-5	15	TRBD1	TRBV27	.	CASRPDRGVGQPQHF	TGTGCCAGCAGGCCGGACAGGGGGGTGGGTCAGCCCCAGCATTTT
TRBJ2-7	15	.	TRBV9	.	CASSVDVGAIYEQYF	TGTGCCAGCAGCGTAGATGTGGGAGCAATCTACGAGCAGTACTTC
TRBJ1-2	11	.	TRBV30	.	CAWSAGYGYTF	TGTGCCTGGAGTGCGGGGTATGGCTACACCTTC
TRBJ1-1	14	TRBD1	TRBV5-4	.	CASRLRQGAIEAFF	TGTGCCAGCAGGTTAAGACAGGGGGCCATTGAAGCTTTCTTT
TRBJ1-5	15	.	TRBV5-6	.	CASSLYRDLNQPQHF	TGTGCCAGCAGCTTGTACAGGGACCTCAATCAGCCCCAGCATTTT
TRBJ1-2	14	.	TRBV6-1	few	CASSESETYYGYTF	TGTGCCAGCAGTGAATCCGAGACATACTATGGCTACACCTTC
TRBJ1-1	15	.	TRBV29-1	.	CSVEYRAMVNTEAFF	TGCAGCGTTGAGTACAGGGCGATGGTGAACACTGAAGCTTTCTTT
TRBJ2-1	11	.	TRBV2	.	CATPTADEQFF	TGTGCCACCCCGACAGCCGATGAGCAGTTCTTC
TRBJ2-5	14	.	TRBV7-8	.	CASSHVWGSETQYF	TGTGCCAGCAGCCACGTATGGGGCTCAGAGACCCAGTACTTC
TRBJ1-6	17	.	TRBV27	.	CASSSDSLSSYNSPLHF	TGTGCCAGCAGCTCGGACAGTTTAAGCTCCTATAATTCACCCCTCCACTTT
TRBJ1-1	15	.	TRBV28	.	CASSLVRAQNTEAFF	TGTGCCAGCAGTTTAGTGAGAGCCCAGAACACTGAAGCTTTCTTT
TRBJ2-5	14	TRBD1	TRBV5-1	.	CASSLGGGYETQYF	TGCGCCAGCAGCTTGGGAGGGGGCTATGAGACCCAGTACTTC
TRBJ2-7	13	.	TRBV6-5	.	CASRKGGRFEQYF	TGTGCCAGCAGGAAAGGGGGTCGGTTCGAGCAGTACTTC
TRBJ1-4	15	.	TRBV9	.	CASSPQGTGREKLFF	TGTGCCAGCAGCCCCCAGGGTACCGGGCGGGAAAAACTGTTTTTT
TRBJ1-2	13	.	TRBV7-9	.	CASSLVQGQGYTF	TGTGCCAGCAGCTTAGTGCAGGGGCAGGGCTACACCTTC
TRBJ2-7	14	.	TRBV9	once	CASSPLGQLYEQYF	TGTGCCAGCAGCCCCTTGGGGCAGCTCTACGAGCAGTACTTC
TRBJ2-1	13	.	TRBV11-1	.	CASTPDSYNEQFF	TGTGCCAGCACACCAGACTCATACAATGAGCAGTTCTTC
TRBJ2-7	15	TRBD2	TRBV19	.	CASSILADLTYEQYF	TGTGCCAGTAGTATACTAGCGGACCTCACCTACGAGCAGTACTTC